This record looks at one TCR beta chain sequence and its context. The antigen it recognizes is unknown. Base-call qualities are not available, and no considerably larger clone is one nucleotide away. This record belongs to a study of shared clonotypes between healthy human individuals (dated by TCRdb to the early 2020s). Notes on the research overall: A few men and a couple of women, aged 18 to 49 years, made up the cohort. For each donor, three plates each were used for CD4 naive and CD4 memory, two plates were used for CD8 naive, and one plate was used for CD8 memory. Blood TCR repertoires of about 5 healthy adults were deeply sequenced to estimate repertoire size and the extent of clonotype sharing between individuals. To increase sequencing depth and limit assay-specific biases, different laboratories used diverse techniques to prepare libraries and sequence TCR repertoires. Each donor's leukapheresis produced roughly between roughly 0.94 and 9.5 billion PBMCs.

General findings and caveats noted by the study authors: Sharing across several donors was observed for approximately 4.6% of naive CD4, 3% to 3.5% of naive CD8, around 2.5% of memory CD4, and roughly 0.4% of memory CD8 clonotypes. Only blood was sampled, and tissue TCR repertoires likely differ from those in blood. Because the study included a small number of donors, the genetic and exposure-history diversity represented was limited. Naive subsets generally had larger estimated clonotype richness than memory subsets. Pairwise subsampling indicated that sequencing depth was expected to affect the degree of clonotype sharing among donors. Even with the large sequencing depth, rarefaction of the sorted-subset datasets indicated that sequencing was incomplete. Compared with non-shared clonotypes, the clonotypes found in all four sorted-subset donors had higher generation probabilities.

The cysteine opens and the phenylalanine closes a CDR3 of 17 amino acids. Of all the DNA, just the CDR3 is kept, 51 bases in frame from base 1. According to the germline V gene (reference sequence), CDR1 reads LNHNV and CDR2 reads YYDKDF. V drops 1 base and J drops 4 bases, leaving 17 bases in between. Using the deep immunoSEQ assay, multiplex PCR amplified TCR CDR3 regions from genomic DNA. Genomic DNA extracted from each cell subset was distributed evenly over all wells of several immunoSEQ 96-well plates, and each plate served as one replicate. For sorted subsets, 200 to 250 ng of genomic DNA, equivalent to tens of thousands of T cell genomes, went into each replicate PCR. Purified libraries were quantified with a Qubit 3.0 fluorometer, sized on a Bioanalyzer 2100, and re-quantified with the KAPA Library Quantification kit. A separate single-read 150-cycle Illumina NextSeq 550 flow cell was used to sequence each immunoSEQ 96-well plate. For the original study's pipeline: Because the immunoSEQ output included only junctional sequences and no quality scores, the filtering could not be the same as the filtering used for full-length reads. Sequences were annotated with PyIR, a Python wrapper for IgBLAST v1.9, and V/J genes and CDR3 were assigned using IMGT germline references. Reads with weak V/J assignments (E-value above 1e-6), missing CDR3, stop codons, out-of-frame junctions, or ambiguous translated residues were removed. V3J clonotypes were defined as sequences sharing an identical inferred V gene, J gene, and CDR3 amino acid sequence. To compute the percentage overlap between repertoires, the number of shared unique clonotypes was divided by the size of the smaller repertoire. Three approaches were used to assess repertoire richness: RTK rarefaction, the Chao1 estimator, and Recon v2.1 estimates of unobserved clonotypes. For all TCRbeta clonotypes obtained by the gDNA method from a handful of donors, generation probabilities were computed with OLGA. TCRdb took over this immuneACCESS table, retaining in-frame rearrangements with V and J assigned. Such tables are incomplete; in checked studies, under half of the missing clones stem from an unresolved V gene, and the remainder is unexplained. That table gives V, J and clone size, and the DNA gave D and trimming. Recorded for this sample are 1,500,000 or so clones; around 98.5% of them occurred a single time. The ten largest clones represent 0.36% of the sample.

The donors were healthy, HIV-negative adults with no recently reported acute infections or vaccinations. Every donor was a Caucasian adult residing in Nashville, Tennessee, USA. Magnetic negative selection was used to enrich CD4+ T cells, after which naive cells were positively selected on CD45RA and the negative fraction became the memory subset. Blood was collected by leukapheresis, and PBMCs were isolated by Ficoll-Histopaque density gradient centrifugation and then cryopreserved in liquid nitrogen vapor phase. Analytical flow cytometry was used to check the purity and quantity of each magnetically sorted T cell population. Genomic DNA was isolated from every sorted fraction and measured by UV absorbance on a Nanodrop 2000c.

The receptor comes from a man younger than 40 in good health. The chain couples TRBV15 to TRBJ1-5, with the identity of the D gene unclear. Sequences were obtained from naive CD4+ T cells sorted from blood. The cell subset or site label here, explained by the study, means: CD45RA+ positively selected. CDR3 protein: CATSRVSLGVGNQPQHF. The nucleotides read TGTGCCACCAGCAGAGTCTCCCTTGGAGTCGGTAATCAGCCCCAGCATTTT.